The 19 T cell receptor beta chains given below trace back to one sample, sequenced in a study of blood T cell repertoires in COVID-19. TCRdb's table, derived via immunoSEQ multiplex PCR, lists solely in-frame clones and lacks some. Among about 370,000 clones, 75% to 90% were seen once, and the ten largest hold roughly 1%. The sample was PBMCs or T cells enriched from blood (not recorded which). The source is a man aged 18-30 years who had recovered from COVID-19.

This clone appeared once. This rearrangement joins TRBV28 to TRBJ2-7, with D unresolved. Germline-derived CDR1 and CDR2 are MDHEN and SYDVKM. The CDR3 extends over 15 amino acids. V was clipped by 2 bases and J by 5 bases, with 16 bases between them. The CDR3 DNA reads as TGTGCCAGCAGTTTAAATCTTCCGGGTCTAGACGAGCAGTACTTC. Its translation is CASSLNLPGLDEQYF. Full variable domain (rest looked up from reference TRBV28 and TRBJ2-7): DVKVTQSSRYLVKRTGEKVFLECVQDMDHENMFWYRQDPGLGLRLIYFSYDVKMKEKGDIPEGYSVSREKKERFSLILESASTNQTSMYLCASSLNLPGLDEQYFGPGTRLTVT.

The chain uses TRBV28 and TRBJ1-6; 8 bases are a match to TRBD1. The V segment lost 4 bases and the J segment 8 bases; nucleotides outside the gene matches: 7. This CDR3 contains 15 residues. From germline, CDR1 is MDHEN and CDR2 SYDVKM. Here the CDR3 DNA reads TGTGCCAGCAGTTCCGCAGGGGGCGGCGATTCACCCCTCCACTTT. Its translation: CASSSAGGGDSPLHF.

The chain uses TRBV7-3 and TRBJ1-2; 12 nucleotides match TRBD1. With 1 base clipped from V and 7 bases from J, the junction kept 10 bases outside the gene matches. The CDR3 runs to 17 residues. Germline V CDR1 and CDR2: SGHTA, FQGTGA. The CDR3 protein is CASSLMGQGADSSGYTF. The CDR3 nucleotides read TGTGCCAGCAGCTTAATGGGACAGGGGGCGGATTCGAGTGGCTACACCTTC.

This chain connects TRBV4-3 to TRBJ2-1; D is perhaps TRBD1 (6 bases). This CDR3 contains 15 residues. Germline V gene lookup returns CDR1 LGHNA and CDR2 YSLEER. V lost 0 bases to trimming and J lost 8 bases, with 14 bases between them. CDR3 nucleotide sequence: TGCGCCAGCAGCCAAGAGGTGGGGGCCGGATATGAGCAGTTCTTC. It yields the protein CASSQEVGAGYEQFF.

The chain combines TRBV11-2 with TRBJ2-2, with D possibly TRBD1 on 6 matching bases. The CDR3 spans 15 residues. Germline CDR1 is SGHAT and CDR2 is FQNNGV. Deletions cut 3 bases from V and 5 bases from J, with 13 bases between. For the CDR3, the DNA is TGTGCCAGCAGCTTGAACAGGGTTCGAACCGGGGAGCTGTTTTTT. Its protein is CASSLNRVRTGELFF.

The chain links TRBV30 to TRBJ1-2; D is undetermined. Per the germline V gene, CDR1 is GTSNPN and CDR2 is SVGIG (reference sequence). The V end lost 7 bases, the J end lost 6 bases, and 42 bases lay between the germline ends. The CDR3 totals 21 residues. The CDR3 DNA reads as TGTGCCTCCTATGGTCTATTTGAGACCGCTTTTCATTTGTCGAACGCGGATGGCTACACCTTC. Its protein is CASYGLFETAFHLSNADGYTF.

This sequence joins TRBV3-1 (or the pseudogene TRBV3-2) and TRBJ1-1; D may be TRBD1 (6 bases). V lost 4 bases and J 0 bases, leaving 12 bases between the germline ends. CDR3 length equals 15 residues. The germline gives CDR1 LGHDT, CDR2 YNNKEL (reference sequence). The CDR3 is CASSPGAYMNTEAFF. CDR3 in DNA: TGTGCCAGCAGCCCAGGGGCGTACATGAACACTGAAGCTTTCTTT.

The V call is TRBV27, the J call TRBJ1-5; 8 nucleotides line up with TRBD1. The germline V gene encodes CDR1 MNHEY and CDR2 SMNVEV (reference sequence). J was trimmed by 0 bases and V by 6 bases; bases with no gene match: 10. The CDR3 loop spans 17 amino acids. Here the CDR3 reads CASRRQGTRYSNQPQHF. DNA of the CDR3: TGTGCCAGCAGGCGACAGGGGACGAGATATAGCAATCAGCCCCAGCATTTT.

V gene TRBV2 combines with J gene TRBJ1-1; 8 nucleotides line up with TRBD1. CDR3 length equals 15 residues. The germline V gene has CDR1 SNHLY and CDR2 FYNNEI. J lost 3 bases, V lost 3 bases, and 6 bases had no gene match. CDR3 in DNA: TGTGCCAGCAGTGATTCCCTGACAGGGGACACTGAAGCTTTCTTT. It yields the protein CASSDSLTGDTEAFF.

V and J are TRBV7-8 and TRBJ2-7, with D possibly being TRBD2 (6 bases). V was pared by 4 bases and J by 0 bases, with 16 bases between. The CDR3 runs to 16 residues. Germline values: CDR1 SGHVS, CDR2 FQNEAQ. The CDR3, as DNA: TGTGCCAGCAGCTACCGGGACTTTCTGAGCTCCTACGAGCAGTACTTC. Its translation: CASSYRDFLSSYEQYF.

This clone was seen a handful of times. The chain employs TRBV5-1 and TRBJ2-7, with D maybe TRBD1 (6 bases). The V end lost 3 bases, the J end lost 0 bases, and 10 bases lay between the germline ends. The CDR3 is 14 residues long. Germline lookup yields CDR1 SGHRS and CDR2 YFSETQ. The CDR3 reads CASSSQGYSYEQYF. CDR3 nucleotide sequence: TGCGCCAGCAGCTCACAGGGATACTCCTACGAGCAGTACTTC.

This chain connects TRBV5-4 to TRBJ1-6; 9 nucleotides agree with TRBD1. V shed 0 bases and J 7 bases; nucleotides not matched to a gene: 8. Germline V gene lookup returns CDR1 SGHNT and CDR2 YYREEE (reference sequence). The CDR3 is made up of 17 amino acids. The CDR3 loop is CASSLDRDRDLNSPLHF. The CDR3 nucleotides are TGTGCCAGCAGCTTGGACCGGGACAGGGACCTAAATTCACCCCTCCACTTT.

This chain links TRBV4-3 with TRBJ2-5, with 10 bases fitting TRBD2. V lost 1 base and J lost 4; bases outside the gene matches: 6. Germline V CDR1 and CDR2: LGHNA, YSLEER. CDR3 length equals 16 residues. As DNA, the CDR3 is TGCGCCAGCAGCCAAGGACTAGCGGGTTTTGTAGAGACCCAGTACTTC. Its translation: CASSQGLAGFVETQYF.

This sequence joins TRBV19 and TRBJ1-2, with TRBD1 identical over 7 bases. The CDR3 has 16 residues. The germline V gene has CDR1 LNHDA and CDR2 SQIVND (reference sequence). V was pared by 2 bases and J by 1 base, with 7 bases of the junction left unmatched. The CDR3 is CASSIQIGQVNYGYTF. Here the CDR3 DNA reads TGTGCCAGTAGTATACAAATCGGACAGGTTAACTATGGCTACACCTTC.

This chain joins TRBV11-2 and TRBJ2-1; TRBD2 matches at 7 bases. The CDR3 loop spans 14 amino acids. The J segment lost 8 bases and the V segment lost 1 base, leaving 5 bases of the junction unmatched. Germline CDR1 is SGHAT and CDR2 is FQNNGV. Here the CDR3 reads CASSLGTSRDEQFF. Written as DNA, the CDR3 is TGTGCCAGCAGCTTAGGGACTAGTCGCGATGAGCAGTTCTTC.

This chain links TRBV5-1 with TRBJ2-3; 10 bases match TRBD2. Germline loops: CDR1 SGHRS, CDR2 YFSETQ. The CDR3 is made up of 15 amino acids. Trimming at V came to 1 base and at J to 1 base, leaving 0 bases not matched to a gene. The CDR3 loop is CASSLSGGGTDTQYF. Here the CDR3 DNA reads TGCGCCAGCAGCTTGAGCGGGGGGGGCACAGATACGCAGTATTTT.

This chain joins TRBV27 and TRBJ1-1; perhaps TRBD1 as D (5 bases). The germline V and J ends were trimmed by 6 bases and 1 base, with 15 bases remaining between them. Germline CDR1 MNHEY, CDR2 SMNVEV (reference sequence). The CDR3 consists of 15 residues. The CDR3 sequence: CASSPLNTGNTEAFF. The CDR3 DNA sequence: TGTGCCAGCAGCCCTCTTAATACAGGGAACACTGAAGCTTTCTTT.

The count of this clone is one. The chain employs TRBV9 and TRBJ1-2; 9 nucleotides line up with TRBD1. J lost 2 bases, V lost 5 bases, and 4 bases had no gene match. From germline, CDR1 is SGDLS and CDR2 YYNGEE. The CDR3 runs 14 residues. As DNA, the CDR3 is TGTGCCAGCAGTACGACAGGGGGGAACTATGGCTACACCTTC. It yields the protein CASSTTGGNYGYTF.

The rearrangement joins TRBV9 to TRBJ1-1, with 9 bases that match TRBD1. Per germline, CDR1 SGDLS and CDR2 YYNGEE. This CDR3 has 18 residues. The V segment lost 0 bases and the J segment 0 bases; nucleotides outside the gene matches: 9. The CDR3 coding sequence is TGTGCCAGCAGCGTAGCGGTGGGGACAGGGACCATGAACACTGAAGCTTTCTTT. Protein sequence: CASSVAVGTGTMNTEAFF.